A selection of T cell receptor beta chains follows, all from one sample in a study of cytomegalovirus exposure and HLA in healthy donors. Sequenced by immunoSEQ multiplex PCR; TCRdb stores in-frame clones only, minus some. Of 200,000 to 250,000 clones listed, around 80% are singletons. The sequenced sample consisted of PBMCs. These receptors were taken from a boy between 10 and 17 years old in good health and CMV-seronegative. Each CDR3 is given with its conserved first and last residue. The order of the fields is D gene, V gene, clone size, J gene, CDR3 DNA, CDR3 protein. D genes are given only for firm matches. Clone size is shown for a subset of rows, as once, few, many or a class of expanded clone.

.,TRBV6-5,.,TRBJ2-5,TGTGCCAGCAGTTACTCTGGGCAGACCCAGTACTTC,CASSYSGQTQYF
TRBD2,TRBV7-2,.,TRBJ2-3,TGTGCCAGCGACCAGACAGTCCGGGGGGGGCATACAGATACGCAGTATTTT,CASDQTVRGGHTDTQYF
TRBD1,TRBV7-9,.,TRBJ2-3,TGTGCCAGCAGCTCCCTCCGGGGACAGGGGGCGTCAGATACGCAGTATTTT,CASSSLRGQGASDTQYF
.,TRBV9,.,TRBJ2-6,TGTGCCAGCGAGGGTGGTGGGGCCAACGTCCTGACTTTC,CASEGGGANVLTF
TRBD1,TRBV5-1,.,TRBJ1-1,TGCGCCAGCAGCCCCAGGACAGGGTCCATGAACACTGAAGCTTTCTTT,CASSPRTGSMNTEAFF
.,TRBV6-4,.,TRBJ1-1,TGTGCCAGCAGCCCCAGTATGATGAACACTGAAGCTTTCTTT,CASSPSMMNTEAFF
.,TRBV7-8,.,TRBJ1-4,TGTGCCAGCAGCTTGTCAACAGGGCCTATATGGGAACTGTTTTTT,CASSLSTGPIWELFF
TRBD2,TRBV30,.,TRBJ2-1,TGTGCCTGGAGTCCCAGGTCTAGCGGGAATAGGTATGAGCAGTTCTTC,CAWSPRSSGNRYEQFF
.,TRBV18,.,TRBJ2-1,TGTGCCAGCTCACCGGGACAATCTTTATGGGCCTACAATGAGCAGTTCTTC,CASSPGQSLWAYNEQFF
.,TRBV6-1,.,TRBJ2-6,TGTGCCAGCAGGCCCTCTGGGGCTAACGTCCTGACTTTC,CASRPSGANVLTF
.,TRBV5-6,.,TRBJ2-7,TGTGCCAGCAGCTTGGTGGCAGGGGGGTCCTACGAGCAGTACTTC,CASSLVAGGSYEQYF
.,TRBV2,.,TRBJ2-2,TGTGCCAGCAGTTTTACTAGCTCCGGGGAGCTGTTTTTT,CASSFTSSGELFF
TRBD2,TRBV30,.,TRBJ2-7,TGTGCCTGCAGAAAAAGAGGGGAGGGGGAGCAGTACTTC,CACRKRGEGEQYF
.,TRBV11-2,.,TRBJ2-3,TGTGCCAGCAGCTCCGGACCGGGGAGTACGCAGTATTTT,CASSSGPGSTQYF
TRBD1,TRBV10-3,.,TRBJ1-1,TGTGCCATCAGTGATCCGGGACAGACATTCCTTGGCACTGAAGCTTTCTTT,CAISDPGQTFLGTEAFF
TRBD2,TRBV5-1,.,TRBJ2-4,TGCGCCAGCAGCTTGCGGTTGTCGGCTAGCGGGAGGGGGAACATTCAGTACTTC,CASSLRLSASGRGNIQYF
.,TRBV29-1,.,TRBJ2-5,TGCAGCCCTGTCCGCAGACAAGAGACCCAGTACTTC,CSPVRRQETQYF
TRBD1,TRBV7-9,.,TRBJ2-7,TGTGCCAGCAGCTTCGGGGACAGGGGATACGAGCAGTACTTC,CASSFGDRGYEQYF
.,TRBV4-1,.,TRBJ2-6,TGCGCCAGCAGCCAAGGTAGCTCTGGGGCCAACGTCCTGACTTTC,CASSQGSSGANVLTF
.,TRBV11-2,.,TRBJ2-6,TGTGCCAGCAGCTTAGACTGGGCCTCTGGGGCCAACGTCCTGACTTTC,CASSLDWASGANVLTF
.,TRBV6-6,.,TRBJ2-3,TGTGCCAGCAGTTACACAGGAGATACGCAGTATTTT,CASSYTGDTQYF
TRBD1,TRBV12-5,.,TRBJ2-7,TGTGCTAGTGGTTTGACTTCCTACAGGGGAGAGCAGTACTTC,CASGLTSYRGEQYF
.,TRBV7-9,.,TRBJ1-4,TGTGCCAGCAGCCCCCGGGAGACAGTAAGAATAGCAACTAATGAAAAACTGTTTTTT,CASSPRETVRIATNEKLFF
.,TRBV20-1,.,TRBJ2-1,TGCAGTGCTAGAGGAGGAGGTTTTTCGTTCTTC,CSARGGGFSFF
TRBD1,TRBV5-1,.,TRBJ2-3,TGCGCCAGCCGGGCTTCTGGCAGGGGGCCAGATACGCAGTATTTT,CASRASGRGPDTQYF
.,TRBV15,.,TRBJ1-6,TGTGCCACCAGCAGAGATCGCAGGGTTTGGGGGCCCTCAAATTCACCCCTCCACTTT,CATSRDRRVWGPSNSPLHF
.,TRBV5-4,.,TRBJ1-5,TGTGCCAGCAGCTTGGCCGGGGTCGGTCAGCCCCAGCATTTT,CASSLAGVGQPQHF
.,TRBV19,few,TRBJ2-5,TGTGCCAGTACTCAGGGAGAGACCCAGTACTTC,CASTQGETQYF
.,TRBV6-5,.,TRBJ2-5,TGTGCCACCATCGAGAGCCCCGCTTCTCAAGAGACCCAGTACTTC,CATIESPASQETQYF
TRBD1,TRBV11-3,.,TRBJ1-6,TGTGCCAGCAGCGTCAGGGGGTACTATAATTCACCCCTCCACTTT,CASSVRGYYNSPLHF
TRBD1,TRBV5-1,.,TRBJ2-3,TGCGCCAGCAGCTTGATTACAGGGGGTACAGATACGCAGTATTTT,CASSLITGGTDTQYF
TRBD2,TRBV5-4,.,TRBJ2-5,TGTGCCAGCAGCTTGGATCTAGCGGGTGCTGAGACCCAGTACTTC,CASSLDLAGAETQYF
.,TRBV11-3,.,TRBJ1-1,TGTGCCAGCAGCTTAGTAGCATGGGGGCTCGTCACTGAAGCTTTCTTT,CASSLVAWGLVTEAFF
TRBD1,TRBV5-1,.,TRBJ1-1,TGCGCCAGCAGCTACGACAGGGGCGGTGGGTACACTGAAGCTTTCTTT,CASSYDRGGGYTEAFF
.,TRBV18,.,TRBJ2-2,TGTGCCAGCGGGGACAACCAAAACACCGGGGAGCTGTTTTTT,CASGDNQNTGELFF
TRBD1,TRBV7-9,few,TRBJ2-7,TGTGCCAGCAGCGTAAGGACAGGGGGGAGGTGGAACGAGCAGTACTTC,CASSVRTGGRWNEQYF
TRBD2,TRBV27,.,TRBJ2-7,TGTGCCACCCGGGAGGGAACAGCGCCGGGCGGCGAGCAGTACTTC,CATREGTAPGGEQYF
TRBD1,TRBV7-8,.,TRBJ2-5,TGTGCCAGCAGCCCTACGACAGGGAATGGAGAGACCCAGTACTTC,CASSPTTGNGETQYF
TRBD2,TRBV9,.,TRBJ2-7,TGTGCCAGCAGCGTGGAACTAGCGAGCTACGAGCAGTACTTC,CASSVELASYEQYF
TRBD2,TRBV15,.,TRBJ2-3,TGTGCCACCAGCAGAGATTTAGCGGGGGGAGGGGATACGCAGTATTTT,CATSRDLAGGGDTQYF
.,TRBV30,.,TRBJ1-2,TGTGCCTGGAGTGGTGTAGGCAGAGCGTATGGCTACACCTTC,CAWSGVGRAYGYTF
.,TRBV10-3,.,TRBJ2-7,TGTGCCATCAGTGTTTATAGACATACATTCCTTAACTACGAGCAGTACTTC,CAISVYRHTFLNYEQYF
.,TRBV10-2,.,TRBJ1-2,TGCGCCAGCAGTGAGTGGGAAACAGGGCCTAACTATGGCTACACCTTC,CASSEWETGPNYGYTF
TRBD2,TRBV19,few,TRBJ2-7,TGTGCCAGTAGTTGGACTAGCGAGACCTCCTACGAGCAGTACTTC,CASSWTSETSYEQYF
TRBD2,TRBV19,once,TRBJ2-5,TGTGCCAGTTTGGCGGGGAGGGTCCAAGAGACCCAGTACTTC,CASLAGRVQETQYF
TRBD1,TRBV7-9,.,TRBJ1-2,TGTGCCAGCAGCTTAGCCTATTCAGGCCGGGACAGGGGCAACTATGGCTACACCTTC,CASSLAYSGRDRGNYGYTF
.,TRBV6-1,.,TRBJ1-1,TGTGCCAGCAGTGAAGTGTGGGGGGGGAACACTGAAGCTTTCTTT,CASSEVWGGNTEAFF
TRBD1,TRBV5-6,few,TRBJ2-7,TGTGCCAGCAGCGCTGGACAGGTCTACGAGCAGTACTTC,CASSAGQVYEQYF
TRBD2,TRBV9,.,TRBJ2-3,TGTGCCAGCAGCGTAAGCGGGAGGATCACAGATACGCAGTATTTT,CASSVSGRITDTQYF
.,TRBV28,.,TRBJ1-1,TGTGCCAGCACTTGGGGAGGGGGTCTCACTGAAGCTTTCTTT,CASTWGGGLTEAFF
TRBD1,TRBV6-5,once,TRBJ2-7,TGTGCCAGCAGTTACCCCGGGACAGAGTACGAGCAGTACTTC,CASSYPGTEYEQYF
.,TRBV11-2,.,TRBJ1-2,TGTGCCAGCAGCTTAGATCTCGGCGGAAACTATGGCTACACCTTC,CASSLDLGGNYGYTF
.,TRBV9,.,TRBJ2-2,TGTGCCAGCAGCGTATGGCAGGGCAACACCGGGGAGCTGTTTTTT,CASSVWQGNTGELFF
TRBD2,TRBV30,.,TRBJ2-7,TGTGCCTGGAGTGTAGGACTAGCGGGAGGTTTCTACGAGCAGTACTTC,CAWSVGLAGGFYEQYF
.,TRBV30,.,TRBJ1-5,TGTGCCTGGAGTGTAGCGGGGGTTCAGCCCCAGCATTTT,CAWSVAGVQPQHF